These T cell receptor beta chains were read from a single sample in a study of blood T cell repertoires in COVID-19. Assay used: immunoSEQ multiplex PCR; TCRdb lists only in-frame clones, some missing. The sample lists 280,000 or so clones; approximately 84% were seen once. Sequenced: peripheral blood. These receptors were obtained from a woman in her 30s who had recovered from COVID-19. Each CDR3 is given with its conserved first and last residue. A D gene is named only where the DNA matches it firmly. The size of a clone is reported for some rows only, either as once, few or many, or as a class for expanded clones.

abundance	len	j_gene	v_gene	d_gene	CDR3nt	CDR3aa
.	13	TRBJ2-2	TRBV2	.	TGTGCCAGCATGGGCTACCACACCGGGGAGCTGTTTTTT	CASMGYHTGELFF
.	15	TRBJ2-1	TRBV18	.	TGTGCCAGCTCACGCGGCAGGGGGGCCGATAATGAGCAGTTCTTC	CASSRGRGADNEQFF
.	12	TRBJ2-7	TRBV7-9	.	TGTGCCAGCAGGGCAGGGCTTGGTTGGCTTATCTTC	CASRAGLGWLIF
.	14	TRBJ2-2	TRBV4-3	TRBD1	TGCGCCAGCAGCCAAGATACAGGGGGCTGGGAGCTGTTTTTT	CASSQDTGGWELFF
.	15	TRBJ2-3	TRBV6-2/TRBV6-3	.	TGTGCCAGCAGTTACACAGGGATAGTCACAGATACGCAGTATTTT	CASSYTGIVTDTQYF
.	14	TRBJ2-7	TRBV24-1	.	TGTGCCACCAGTGATTCAGGGGCCTCGGGCGAGCAGTACTTC	CATSDSGASGEQYF
.	17	TRBJ1-2	TRBV27	TRBD1	TGTGCCAGCAGTTTTTACGGACAGGGTTTCATAGACTCTGGCTACACCTTC	CASSFYGQGFIDSGYTF
.	14	TRBJ2-7	TRBV19	TRBD1	TGTGCCAGTAGTCACGGGACAGACACCTACGAGCAGTACTTC	CASSHGTDTYEQYF
.	13	TRBJ1-1	TRBV11-3	.	TGTGCCAGCAGCTGGGGGGACGACACTGAAGCTTTCTTT	CASSWGDDTEAFF
.	17	TRBJ2-2	TRBV6-4	TRBD1	TGTGCCAGCAGTGACTCAAGAGAGGGGGCGCATACCGGGGAGCTGTTTTTT	CASSDSREGAHTGELFF
once	14	TRBJ1-4	TRBV27	.	TGTGCCAGCAGTTTGCGCAGGGAAGATTCGAAACTGTTTTTT	CASSLRREDSKLFF
.	14	TRBJ1-6	TRBV5-1	.	TGCGCCAGCAGCTTCGGGGTTAAGGACTCACCCCTCCACTTT	CASSFGVKDSPLHF
.	16	TRBJ2-3	TRBV18	.	TGTGCCAGCTCACCACGAAGGGACATCCGCACAGATACGCAGTATTTT	CASSPRRDIRTDTQYF
few	13	TRBJ1-6	TRBV28	TRBD1	TGTGCCAGCAAGGACAGGTTGGATTCACCCCTCCACTTT	CASKDRLDSPLHF
.	14	TRBJ1-5	TRBV7-2	.	TGTGCCAGCAGCTTAGGGGCGGGAAATCAGCCCCAGCATTTT	CASSLGAGNQPQHF
.	15	TRBJ2-2	TRBV6-5	TRBD1	TGTGCCAGCGGCCGAGGACAGGGGAAGATCGGGGAGCTGTTTTTT	CASGRGQGKIGELFF
.	13	TRBJ1-1	TRBV19	.	TGTGCCACCCACGTCGGAGGGAACACTGAAGCTTTCTTT	CATHVGGNTEAFF